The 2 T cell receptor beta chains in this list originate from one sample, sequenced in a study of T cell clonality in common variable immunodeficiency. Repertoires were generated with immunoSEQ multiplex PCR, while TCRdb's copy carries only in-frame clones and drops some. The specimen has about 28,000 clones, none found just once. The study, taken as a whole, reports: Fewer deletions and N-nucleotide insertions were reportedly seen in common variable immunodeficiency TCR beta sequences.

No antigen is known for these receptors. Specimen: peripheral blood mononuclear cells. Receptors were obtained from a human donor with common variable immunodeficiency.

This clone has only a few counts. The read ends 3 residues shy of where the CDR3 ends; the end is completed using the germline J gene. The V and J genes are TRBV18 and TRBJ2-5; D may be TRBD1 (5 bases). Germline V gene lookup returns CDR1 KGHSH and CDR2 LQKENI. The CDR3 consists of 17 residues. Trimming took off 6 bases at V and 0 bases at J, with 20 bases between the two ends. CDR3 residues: CASSPLRQSGYQETQYF. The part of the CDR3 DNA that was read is TGTGCCAGCTCGCCCCTCCGACAGAGTGGGTACCAAGAGACC.

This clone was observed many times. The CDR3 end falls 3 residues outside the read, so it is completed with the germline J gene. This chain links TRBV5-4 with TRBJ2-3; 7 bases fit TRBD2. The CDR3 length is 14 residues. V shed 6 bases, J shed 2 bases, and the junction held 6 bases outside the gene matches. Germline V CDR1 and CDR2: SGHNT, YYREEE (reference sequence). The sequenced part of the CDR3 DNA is TGTGCCAGCACCCCGGGGGGTGACACAGATACG. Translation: CASTPGGDTDT. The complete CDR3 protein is CASTPGGDTDTQYF.